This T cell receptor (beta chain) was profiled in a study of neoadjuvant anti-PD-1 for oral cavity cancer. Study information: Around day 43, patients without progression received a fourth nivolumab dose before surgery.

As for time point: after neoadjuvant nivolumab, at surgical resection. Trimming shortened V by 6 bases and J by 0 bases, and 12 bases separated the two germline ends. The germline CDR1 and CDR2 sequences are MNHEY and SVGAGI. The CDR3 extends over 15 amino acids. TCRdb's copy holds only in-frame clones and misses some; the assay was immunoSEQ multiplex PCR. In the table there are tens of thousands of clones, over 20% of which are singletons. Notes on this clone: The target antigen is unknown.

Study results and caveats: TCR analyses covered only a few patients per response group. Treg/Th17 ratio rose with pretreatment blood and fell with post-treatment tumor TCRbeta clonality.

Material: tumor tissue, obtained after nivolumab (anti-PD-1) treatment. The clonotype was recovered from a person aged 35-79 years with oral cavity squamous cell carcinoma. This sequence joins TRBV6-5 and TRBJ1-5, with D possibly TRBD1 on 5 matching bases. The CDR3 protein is CASRPRQYSNQPQHF. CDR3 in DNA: TGTGCCAGCAGACCCAGACAGTATAGCAATCAGCCCCAGCATTTT.